A single sample is the source of the 30 T cell receptor beta chains below, sequenced in a study of response to subunit inactivated influenza vaccine. TCRdb passed the RT-PCR reads through MiXCR, listing each CDR3 protein once. The sample lists 500,000 to 600,000 distinct CDR3 sequences, 12% occurring once. The material sequenced was PBMCs from blood, taken on the day of vaccination. These TCRs come from a man in his forties or fifties who received an inactivated influenza vaccine.

The V call is TRBV10-1, the J call TRBJ2-3; 14 bases align to TRBD2. The CDR3 has 16 residues. Germline CDR1 is WNHNN and CDR2 is SYGVQD (reference sequence). V trimming: 5 bases; J trimming: 1 base; junction bases outside the gene matches: 2. The CDR3 nucleotides read TGCGCCAGCAGTAAGGGACTAGCGGGGGGCACAGATACGCAGTATTTT. Its translation: CASSKGLAGGTDTQYF.

This clonotype appeared a few times. The rearrangement joins TRBV28 to TRBJ2-2, with D hard to call. In germline, CDR1 is MDHEN, CDR2 SYDVKM. The CDR3 spans 16 residues. The V end lost 9 bases, the J end lost 0 bases, and 17 bases lay between the germline ends. CDR3 DNA: TGTGCCAGTCCCCCCGGGCGACTCCCGAACACCGGGGAGCTGTTTTTT. Its translation is CASPPGRLPNTGELFF.

The chain carries TRBV5-1 and TRBJ2-1; the match to TRBD2 covers 7 bases. Germline CDR1 SGHRS, CDR2 YFSETQ. This CDR3 has 15 amino acids. The junction had 2 bases not matched to a gene; V was cut back by 2 bases and J by 0 bases. As DNA, the CDR3 is TGCGCCAGCAGCTTCGGGGGGTTCTCCTACAATGAGCAGTTCTTC. This codes for CASSFGGFSYNEQFF.

The J gene is TRBJ2-3, the V gene TRBV12-3 or TRBV12-4, with D perhaps TRBD1 or TRBD2 (5 bases each). The CDR3 has 14 amino acids. Trimming stripped 6 bases from V and 2 bases from J, with 12 bases between. The chain's CDR3 is CASSAQGPTDTQYF. CDR3 sequence (DNA): TGTGCCAGCAGCGCCCAGGGACCCACAGATACGCAGTATTTT.

This clonotype was recorded a few times. The chain is built from TRBV9 and TRBJ2-7; D is tentatively TRBD1 or TRBD2 (5 bases each). The length of the CDR3 is 15 residues. Per the germline V gene, CDR1 is SGDLS and CDR2 is YYNGEE. Trimming shortened V by 0 bases and J by 1 base, and 11 bases separated the two germline ends. CDR3 nucleotides: TGTGCCAGCAGCGTAGGGGGGACGGTGTCCTACGAGCAGTACTTC. Its translation is CASSVGGTVSYEQYF.

This clonotype has just a few counts. The chain employs TRBV24-1 and TRBJ1-5; 7 bases agree with TRBD1. J lost 5 bases, V lost 4 bases, and 7 bases had no gene match. This CDR3 has 15 amino acids. CDR1 is KGHDR and CDR2 is SFDVKD in the germline V gene. CDR3 nucleotide sequence: TGTGCCACCAGTGACCCCAGACAGGGAGATCAGCCCCAGCATTTT. Translation: CATSDPRQGDQPQHF.

This clonotype was seen a handful of times. The chain carries TRBV7-6 and TRBJ2-7; a weak D match, TRBD2 (7 bases). This CDR3 is 15 amino acids long. Trimming took 3 bases from V and 7 from J, leaving 19 bases between them. Germline V lookup: CDR1 SGHVS, CDR2 FNYEAQ. The CDR3 is CASSFWGGRRGEQYF. CDR3 in DNA: TGTGCCAGCAGCTTCTGGGGGGGGCGAAGAGGAGAGCAGTACTTC.

The V gene is TRBV6-2 or TRBV6-3, the J gene TRBJ1-5; maybe TRBD1 (5 bases). V was trimmed by 0 bases and J by 4 bases, leaving 16 bases between them. This CDR3 comprises 17 residues. CDR1 and CDR2 (germline): MNHEY, SVGEGT. The CDR3 is CASSYSHGQGLNQPQHF. The CDR3 coding sequence is TGTGCCAGCAGTTACTCGCACGGACAAGGATTAAATCAGCCCCAGCATTTT.

This clonotype turned up a few times. The V and J genes are TRBV28 and TRBJ1-3; D not certain. Germline V gives CDR1 MDHEN, CDR2 SYDVKM. The V and J ends lost 5 bases and 0 bases respectively, with 11 bases between them. CDR3 length equals 15 residues. The CDR3 protein is CASSTRLASGNTIYF. Here the CDR3 DNA reads TGTGCCAGCAGTACCCGGTTGGCCTCTGGAAACACCATATATTTT.

The table lists this clonotype with a count of one. The chain has TRBV11-2 and TRBJ2-4, with TRBD1 matching over 10 bases. This CDR3 is built from 14 residues. The V gene end was trimmed by 1 base and the J gene end by 8 bases; junction bases not matched to a gene: 2. The germline CDR1 and CDR2 sequences are SGHAT and FQNNGV. CDR3 in amino acids: CASSLGTGGDIQYF. As DNA, the CDR3 is TGTGCCAGCAGCTTAGGGACAGGGGGGGACATTCAGTACTTC. The whole variable domain, remainder taken from reference TRBV11-2 and TRBJ2-4, is EAGVAQSPRYKIIEKRQSVAFWCNPISGHATLYWYQQILGQGPKLLIQFQNNGVVDDSQLPKDRFSAERLKGVDSTLKIQPAKLEDSAVYLCASSLGTGGDIQYFGAGTRLSVL.

As for this clonotype: Mismatch with germline at one junction end may stem from a read error. The chain carries TRBV29-1 and TRBJ2-1; D gene ambiguous. There are 10 residues in the CDR3. CDR1 is SQVTM and CDR2 is ANQGSEA in the germline V gene. The CDR3: CIVVGHEQFF. DNA for the CDR3: TGCATCGTTGTAGGTCATGAGCAGTTCTTC.

This clonotype was observed a handful of times. The chain employs TRBV24-1 and TRBJ2-1; TRBD2 aligns across 9 bases. V lost 5 bases, J lost 7 bases, and 17 bases stayed unmatched. Germline values: CDR1 KGHDR, CDR2 SFDVKD. There are 18 residues in the CDR3. Here the CDR3 reads CATSASPGLAGVLNEQFF. Here the CDR3 DNA reads TGTGCCACCAGTGCAAGCCCGGGACTAGCCGGAGTTTTAAATGAGCAGTTCTTC.

This clonotype was seen a handful of times. The chain carries TRBV20-1 and TRBJ2-3; 7 bases fit TRBD1. Per the germline V gene, CDR1 is DFQATT and CDR2 is SNEGSKA (reference sequence). The CDR3 spans 14 residues. V shed 6 bases, J shed 0 bases, and the junction held 6 bases outside the gene matches. The CDR3 loop is CSAAKGASTDTQYF. Written as DNA, the CDR3 is TGCAGTGCGGCGAAGGGGGCAAGCACAGATACGCAGTATTTT.

The V and J genes are TRBV11-2 and TRBJ2-1, with 7 bases that match TRBD2. CDR1 is SGHAT, CDR2 FQNNGV, per germline. V gave up 0 bases and J gave up 0 bases; unmatched junction bases: 11. The CDR3 sequence is 19 residues long. The CDR3 sequence: CASSLDPSGKVSSYNEQFF. In nucleotides, the CDR3 is TGTGCCAGCAGCTTAGACCCTAGCGGAAAGGTTAGCTCCTACAATGAGCAGTTCTTC.

In its sample, this clonotype was seen many times. The chain is built from TRBV5-1 and TRBJ1-1, with TRBD1 identical over 7 bases. In germline, CDR1 is SGHRS, CDR2 YFSETQ. This CDR3 region has 14 residues. The junction had 4 bases not matched to a gene; V was cut back by 4 bases and J by 1 base. The DNA of the CDR3 is TGCGCCAGCAGCCAGGGACAGAGGAACACTGAAGCTTTCTTT. Residues: CASSQGQRNTEAFF. The complete variable domain, with remaining parts taken from reference TRBV5-1 and TRBJ1-1, reads KAGVTQTPRYLIKTRGQQVTLSCSPISGHRSVSWYQQTPGQGLQFLFEYFSETQRNKGNFPGRFSGRQFSNSRSEMNVSTLELGDSALYLCASSQGQRNTEAFFGQGTRLTVV.

This clonotype was counted a few times. The chain joins TRBV20-1 to TRBJ2-2; D tentatively fits TRBD1 or TRBD2 (5 bases each). The CDR3 is made up of 14 amino acids. Trimming shortened V by 4 bases and J by 1 base, and 10 bases separated the two germline ends. Germline CDR1 and CDR2: DFQATT and SNEGSKA (reference sequence). CDR3 protein: CSAKGTQNTGELFF. Here the CDR3 DNA reads TGCAGTGCTAAGGGGACCCAGAACACCGGGGAGCTGTTTTTT.

This clonotype was seen ten or more times. The J gene is TRBJ1-5, the V gene TRBV6-1, with a weak D call TRBD1 (5 bases). From germline, CDR1 is MNHNS and CDR2 SASEGT. This CDR3 has 14 amino acids. Trimming took off 1 base at V and 10 bases at J, with 14 bases between the two ends. The CDR3 spells CASSEVWGPQPQHF. CDR3 DNA sequence: TGTGCCAGCAGTGAAGTCTGGGGCCCCCAACCCCAGCATTTT.

The chain joins TRBV10-3 to TRBJ2-3; D might be TRBD2 (6 bases). Trimming left V 8 bases short and J 2 bases short, with 14 bases between. The CDR3 has 14 residues. Germline V gives CDR1 ENHRY, CDR2 SYGVKD. CDR3 protein: CAIRRGLDTDTQYF. The CDR3 DNA reads TGTGCCATCCGGCGGGGACTTGACACAGATACGCAGTATTTT.

This clonotype showed up just a few times. V gene TRBV5-1 combines with J gene TRBJ2-2; 9 nucleotides line up with TRBD2. The CDR3 runs to 15 residues. V dropped 4 bases and J dropped 1; count of bases not matched to a gene: 2. Germline V gene lookup returns CDR1 SGHRS and CDR2 YFSETQ. The CDR3 reads CASSPLAGNTGELFF. The CDR3 nucleotides are TGCGCCAGCAGCCCACTAGCGGGGAACACCGGGGAGCTGTTTTTT.

J is TRBJ2-7 and V is TRBV4-3; D unclear. This CDR3 has 14 residues. V was cut by 1 base and J by 4 bases, with 11 bases left in between. The germline gives CDR1 LGHNA, CDR2 YSLEER. The CDR3 loop reads CASSQGLERYEQYF. CDR3 in DNA: TGCGCCAGCAGCCAAGGACTGGAGAGATACGAGCAGTACTTC.

Only a few counts were recorded for this clonotype. The V gene is TRBV20-1, the J gene TRBJ2-3, with 8 bases aligning to TRBD1. V shed 1 base and J 4 bases; nucleotides not matched to a gene: 10. The CDR3 covers 16 residues. CDR1 and CDR2 (germline): DFQATT, SNEGSKA (reference sequence). The chain's CDR3 is CSARGPTGAGPDTQYF. Here the CDR3 DNA reads TGCAGTGCTAGAGGCCCGACAGGGGCTGGACCAGATACGCAGTATTTT.

The chain uses TRBV20-1 and TRBJ2-3, with 12 bases that match TRBD2. Trimming cost V 5 bases and J 5 bases; bases outside gene matches: 8. Germline loops: CDR1 DFQATT, CDR2 SNEGSKA (reference sequence). This CDR3 is built from 15 residues. In DNA form, the CDR3 reads TGCAGTGCTCATTCTAGCGGGAGGGCGAAAGATACGCAGTATTTT. It specifies CSAHSSGRAKDTQYF.

This clonotype was detected many times. The chain joins TRBV7-2 to TRBJ2-1, with 10 positions matching TRBD2. Unmatched junction bases numbered 7, after V lost 5 bases and J lost 15 bases. CDR1 is SGHTA, CDR2 FQGNSA, per germline. The CDR3 is made up of 12 amino acids. CDR3 bases: TGTGCCAGCAGCATGAGCGGGGGGGCTCGGTTCTTC. It codes for CASSMSGGARFF.

This chain joins TRBV5-1 and TRBJ2-1; TRBD2 agrees at 7 bases. This CDR3 contains 16 residues. V lost 4 bases to trimming and J lost 2 bases; unmatched junction nucleotides: 9. The V gene's germline CDR1 is SGHRS and CDR2 YFSETQ. This chain's CDR3 is CASSPVPGGTYNEQFF. CDR3 coding DNA: TGCGCCAGCAGCCCGGTACCGGGAGGAACCTACAATGAGCAGTTCTTC.

This clonotype was seen many times. CDR3 sequence (DNA): TGCAGTGCGGCGGCTAGCGGGGGGATCTTCCAAGAGACCCAGTACTTC. Amino acid sequence: CSAAASGGIFQETQYF. The chain uses TRBV20-1 and TRBJ2-5; 11 bases match TRBD2. From germline, CDR1 is DFQATT and CDR2 SNEGSKA (reference sequence). There are 16 residues in the CDR3. Trimming cost V 6 bases and J 1 base; bases outside gene matches: 10.

The chain carries TRBV9 and TRBJ2-2, with TRBD2 identical over 13 bases. The CDR3 has 16 amino acids. Germline V lookup: CDR1 SGDLS, CDR2 YYNGEE. The V gene end was trimmed by 3 bases and the J gene end by 5 bases; junction bases not matched to a gene: 4. The CDR3 loop reads CASSAGLAGRTGELFF. The CDR3 bases are TGTGCCAGCAGCGCGGGACTAGCGGGAAGAACCGGGGAGCTGTTTTTT.

The chain carries TRBV5-1 and TRBJ2-1, with D possibly matching TRBD2 (5 bases). Looked up from germline, CDR1 is SGHRS and CDR2 is YFSETQ. The germline V and J ends were trimmed by 0 bases and 0 bases, with 10 bases remaining between them. The CDR3 sequence is 16 residues long. CDR3 sequence (DNA): TGCGCCAGCAGCTTGGCCGTAGCGAGCTCCTACAATGAGCAGTTCTTC. Translation: CASSLAVASSYNEQFF.

This chain joins TRBV7-9 and TRBJ2-2; tentatively, D is TRBD1 (6 bases). CDR1 and CDR2 (germline): SEHNR, FQNEAQ (reference sequence). This CDR3 has 16 amino acids. V gave up 5 bases and J gave up 3 bases, with 16 bases separating them. CDR3 nucleotides: TGTGCCAGCAGCCCTAACAGGGATCCCTACACCGGGGAGCTGTTTTTT. Its translation is CASSPNRDPYTGELFF.

The V and J genes are TRBV7-9 and TRBJ1-4; D is unclear. This CDR3 spans 16 amino acids. Per germline, CDR1 SEHNR and CDR2 FQNEAQ (reference sequence). Trimming cost V 9 bases and J 4 bases, with 21 bases left between them. In DNA form, the CDR3 reads TGTGCCAGTAATGATTTTCCAGGAACTGATAATGAAAAACTGTTTTTT. It encodes CASNDFPGTDNEKLFF. Full variable domain (outside the CDR3, taken from reference TRBV7-9 and TRBJ1-4): DTGVSQNPRHKITKRGQNVTFRCDPISEHNRLYWYRQTLGQGPEFLTYFQNEAQLEKSRLLSDRFSAERPKGSFSTLEIQRTEQGDSAMYLCASNDFPGTDNEKLFFGSGTQLSVL.

This clonotype was counted a few times. The CDR3 loop is CSVGTSGGRETQYF. In nucleotides, the CDR3 is TGCAGCGTTGGTACTAGCGGGGGGAGGGAGACCCAGTACTTC. J is TRBJ2-5 and V is TRBV29-1; 12 bases are a match to TRBD2. The junction had 5 bases not matched to a gene; V was cut back by 4 bases and J by 5 bases. From germline, CDR1 is SQVTM and CDR2 ANQGSEA. The CDR3 is 14 amino acids.